This TCR beta chain appears in the sequencing data of a study of blood T cells in healthy people across ages. Study-level results: Roughly linearly, TCR beta diversity per million T cells fell as age increased. Samples with more naive T cells showed higher observed beta diversity.

Sample donors were healthy Caucasian individuals that came from Russia, aged about 6 to 95. Germline assignment: CDR1 LNHNV and CDR2 YYDKDF (reference sequence). There are 14 residues in the CDR3. The germline V and J ends were trimmed by 5 bases and 5 bases, with 15 bases remaining between them. Turning to this clonotype: Antigen: not known.

The authors ran a second PCR of roughly 6 to 12 cycles using a sample-barcoded 5' primer and a J-beta primer mix. TCRdb reprocessed the 5' RACE reads with MiXCR, giving one entry per CDR3 protein. The sample contains about 830,000 distinct CDR3 sequences, approximately 59% of which appear only once. Sequencing was carried out using blood. The chain links TRBV15 to TRBJ1-2; D may be TRBD1 (5 bases). The clonotype comes from a man aged 30 to 39 in good health. This chain's CDR3 is CATSGAREVYGYTF. As DNA, the CDR3 is TGTGCCACCAGCGGAGCCAGGGAAGTTTATGGCTACACCTTC.